This T cell receptor (beta chain) was sequenced during a study of CD8 T cells in Susac syndrome. V shed 5 bases, J shed 3 bases, and the junction held 19 bases outside the gene matches. The length of the CDR3 is 19 residues. RNA in amounts of about 0.5 to 1 ug was reverse transcribed with random hexamers. One entry per CDR3 protein results from TCRdb running MiXCR on the immunoSEQ multiplex PCR reads. The table lists around 190,000 distinct CDR3 sequences, over 85% of them singletons. CD8+ and CD4+ T cells from blood underwent TCR beta sequencing, which was carried out in a high-throughput format. What was sequenced was CD4+ T cells from PBMCs. This sequence joins TRBV12-3 or TRBV12-4 and TRBJ2-1; 7 nucleotides agree with TRBD1. The sequence was collected from a human donor in good health. In DNA form, the CDR3 reads TGTGCCAGCAGTCCAGGGACAGTCCGCCGCGACCACAGCTACAATGAGCAGTTCTTC. The encoded protein is CASSPGTVRRDHSYNEQFF.